These T cell receptor beta chains were read from a single sample in a study of siplizumab effects on memory and regulatory T cells. Profiling relied on immunoSEQ multiplex PCR, and the TCRdb table lists in-frame clones only, not all of them. The sample holds roughly 93,000 clones; just under 95% are singletons and the top ten take about 1.4%. Sequenced input: non-Treg CD4+ T cells sorted from blood. These receptors came from a human donor in good health. Each CDR3 is given with its conserved first and last residue. A D gene is named only where the DNA matches it firmly. Only part of the rows carry a size: once, few, many, or a class if the clone is expanded.

>TRBJ2-1|NA|TRBV6-1|NA|14
TGTGCCAGCAGTGAGGGGGACTCTTACAATGAGCAGTTCTTC
CASSEGDSYNEQFF
>TRBJ2-5|NA|TRBV6-6|once|14
TGTGCCAGCAGTTACAGCGGACAGCAGGAGACCCAGTACTTC
CASSYSGQQETQYF
>TRBJ1-2|TRBD1|TRBV19|NA|14
TGTGCCAGTAGGATCTACGGACAGGCCTATGGCTACACCTTC
CASRIYGQAYGYTF
>TRBJ2-7|TRBD2|TRBV7-3|NA|13
TGTGCCAGCAGCCGTCGGACTAGCCCCGAGCAGTACTTC
CASSRRTSPEQYF
>TRBJ2-6|NA|TRBV27|NA|13
TGTGCCAGCAGGTCCTCTGGGGCCAACGTCCTGACTTTC
CASRSSGANVLTF
>TRBJ2-3|NA|TRBV10-3|NA|16
TGTGCCATCAGTGGATACAGCGTATCTAGCACAGATACGCAGTATTTT
CAISGYSVSSTDTQYF
>TRBJ2-7|NA|TRBV9|NA|13
TGTGCCAGCAGCGTAGTCCCCGACGGCGAGCAGTACTTC
CASSVVPDGEQYF
>TRBJ2-7|NA|TRBV5-4|NA|13
TGTGCCAGCAGCTACAGCAGGGGTCGGGAGCAGTACTTC
CASSYSRGREQYF
>TRBJ2-1|TRBD2|TRBV5-4|NA|15
TGTGCCTCCTCCTGGAAGCGGGAGGTTTACAATGAGCAGTTCTTC
CASSWKREVYNEQFF
>TRBJ2-1|TRBD2|TRBV27|NA|16
TGTGCCAGCAGTTCGGGAGGGACACTGAACAACAATGAGCAGTTCTTC
CASSSGGTLNNNEQFF
>TRBJ2-7|NA|TRBV19|once|13
TGTGCCAGTAGTAAGGACAAAGCCTACGAGCAGTACTTC
CASSKDKAYEQYF
>TRBJ1-5|NA|TRBV18|few|13
TGTGCCAGCTCACCGGGGAACGAGCAGCCCCAGCATTTT
CASSPGNEQPQHF
>TRBJ1-1|NA|TRBV19|NA|14
TGTGCCAGTACCATAAGAAGGTCCAACACTGAAGCTTTCTTT
CASTIRRSNTEAFF
>TRBJ1-5|NA|TRBV27|NA|14
TGTGCCAGCAGTGGGGGGAATAGCAATCAGCCCCAGCATTTT
CASSGGNSNQPQHF
>TRBJ2-3|TRBD2|TRBV10-1|NA|16
TGCGCCAGCAGTGTTATGGGAGCGGGAGGGGCAGATACGCAGTATTTT
CASSVMGAGGADTQYF
>TRBJ2-5|TRBD2|TRBV5-1|once|15
TGCGCCAGCAGCTTGTCGGCTAGCGGCCAAGAGACCCAGTACTTC
CASSLSASGQETQYF
>TRBJ2-5|NA|TRBV5-1|NA|12
TGCGCCAGCAGCCGGGACAGCGGGGCCCAGTACTTC
CASSRDSGAQYF